This TCR beta chain was recovered during a study of blood T cell repertoires in COVID-19. Study information: Samples representing acute and convalescent COVID-19 were sourced from the United States, Italy and Spain.

Source study methods: By means of reference gene primer amplification, nucleated cell counts were estimated. Here immunoSEQ multiplex PCR was the method, and the copy in TCRdb shows in-frame clones only, minus some. V and J calls and clone size are as listed in that table; D and trimming were resolved from the DNA. The sample shows approximately 500,000 clones, 89% of them seen only once. The CDR3 is made up of 15 amino acids. V was shortened by 0 bases and J by 3 bases, with 8 bases between the two germline ends. Germline loops: CDR1 SGHVS, CDR2 FQNEAQ. This chain joins TRBV7-8 and TRBJ2-2, with D perhaps TRBD1 (5 bases). This clonotype was sampled from a man younger than 30 with COVID-19, enrolled during active disease. Sequencing was done on a sample of peripheral blood. The CDR3 loop reads CASSLATVDTGELFF. The CDR3 nucleotides are TGTGCCAGCAGCTTAGCGACAGTCGACACCGGGGAGCTGTTTTTT.